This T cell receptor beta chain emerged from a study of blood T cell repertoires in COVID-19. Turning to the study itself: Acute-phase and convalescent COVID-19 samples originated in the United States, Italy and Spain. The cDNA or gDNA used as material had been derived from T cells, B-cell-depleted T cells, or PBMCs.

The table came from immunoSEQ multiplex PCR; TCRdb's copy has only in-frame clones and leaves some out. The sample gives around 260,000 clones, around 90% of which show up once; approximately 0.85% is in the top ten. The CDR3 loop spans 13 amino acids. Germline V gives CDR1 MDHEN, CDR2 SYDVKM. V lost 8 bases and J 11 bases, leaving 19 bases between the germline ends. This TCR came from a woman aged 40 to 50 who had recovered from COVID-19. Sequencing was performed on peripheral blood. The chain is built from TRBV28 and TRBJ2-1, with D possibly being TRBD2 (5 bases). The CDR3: CASQRDGSRKQFF. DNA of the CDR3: TGTGCCAGCCAACGTGATGGGAGCCGGAAGCAGTTCTTC.